This TCR beta chain was identified in a study of T cell repertoires in cytomegalovirus infection. In the study overall: Matching HLA type and CMV infection were both indicated by public TCR beta signatures. Findings and limits, study-wide: What dominated the ex vivo response were HLA-C-restricted CMV-specific TCR beta clonotypes. CMV carriers having the relevant HLA were flagged by cumulative public TCR beta family frequency.

This clonotype was counted at least ten times. Its antigen is unknown. MiXCR was run by TCRdb on the reads, yielding one entry per CDR3 protein. The sample contains approximately 240,000 distinct CDR3 sequences, 9% to 15% of which appear only once. Trimming took 5 bases from V and 6 from J, leaving 11 bases between them. The V gene's germline CDR1 is SGHTA and CDR2 FQGTGA. This CDR3 spans 13 amino acids. The receptor was isolated from a human donor in good health (CMV status not recorded). Some clones in this sample may be carry-over from other donors' samples. This rearrangement joins TRBV7-3 to TRBJ2-1, with a possible D match to TRBD2 (6 bases). Source material: PBMCs. The CDR3 sequence is CASSLGLANEQFF. Written as DNA, the CDR3 is TGTGCCAGCAGCCTGGGACTTGCCAATGAGCAGTTCTTC.